The sample holds many counts of the clone carrying this T cell receptor beta chain. Its antigen is undetermined. This sample is drawn from a study of Graves' ophthalmopathy and Graves' hyperthyroidism. Excluded were patients with other autoimmune diseases, uncontrolled infections, pregnancy or lactation. Symptoms, serum thyroxine and TRAb, thyroid ultrasound, and orbital computed tomography formed the diagnostic basis. The starting material, approximately 9.7 ml of fresh peripheral blood, provided the PBMCs. Study-level results: Clonotypes were expanded in thyroid at above 0.001 frequency, and most also appeared in blood.

Amplification targeted the TCR beta CDR3 regions, with RNA transcripts as the source material. Second-round multiplex PCR came after first-round RT-PCR with HTBI primers. TCRdb independently ran MiXCR on the multiplex PCR reads; one entry per CDR3 protein. The sample comprises a few hundred thousand distinct CDR3 sequences, roughly 15% of which are singletons, and about 7% rests with the top ten. The ends lost 5 bases at V and 3 bases at J; junction bases unmatched: 14. The CDR3 extends over 17 amino acids. Germline V gene lookup returns CDR1 SGHAT and CDR2 FQNNGV. The sequenced material came from peripheral blood. This receptor was obtained from a woman aged 18-35 years with stable Graves' hyperthyroidism. The chain couples TRBV11-2 to TRBJ2-7; 9 bases are a match to TRBD2. The CDR3 region is CASSPISGGLGVYEQYF. CDR3 in DNA: TGTGCCAGCAGCCCCATTAGCGGGGGACTTGGCGTCTACGAGCAGTACTTC.